Listed below are T cell receptor beta chains from one sample, sequenced in a study of molecular identifiers for immune sequencing clone quantification. TCRdb used MiXCR to reprocess the PCR reads, holding one entry per CDR3 protein. The sample comprises about 630,000 distinct CDR3 sequences, 25% of which are singletons, and 0.7% to 0.95% rests with the top ten. Specimen: naive CD8+ T cells from blood, with Jurkat cell RNA spiked in. The receptor source for this set is a human donor in good health. Some libraries in this study had Jurkat cell RNA spiked in. The CDR3 runs from the conserved cysteine through the conserved F or W.

>16|TRBJ2-7|TRBV6-6
CASSSVGSLPSYEQYF
>15|TRBJ2-5|TRBV4-1
CASSHHRDSQETQYF
>16|TRBJ2-2|TRBV13
CASSSPAGRSTGELFF
>12|TRBJ2-7|TRBV30
CAWSSGPYEQYF
>16|TRBJ1-5|TRBV6-2/TRBV6-3
CASSSQLGGGNQPQHF
>13|TRBJ2-1|TRBV7-2
CASSSYSHNEQFF
>14|TRBJ2-3|TRBV12-3/TRBV12-4
CASGNLSSTDTQYF
>13|TRBJ2-7|TRBV7-9
CASSLVLAGKQYF
>14|TRBJ2-7|TRBV11-2
CASSTNPSSYEQYF
>13|TRBJ2-7|TRBV23-1
CVYMGQGSYEQYF
>15|TRBJ2-1|TRBV7-2
CASSDLGLKYNEQFF
>13|TRBJ2-7|TRBV15
CATAQGGPYEQYF
>15|TRBJ2-7|TRBV20-1
CSARDVNTIPYEQYF
>13|TRBJ2-2|TRBV6-1
CASGTSLTGELFF
>11|TRBJ1-1|TRBV5-4
CASSLPGPLVF
>17|TRBJ2-7|TRBV11-2
CASSLDGGPIEYYEQYF
>13|TRBJ2-3|TRBV24-1
CATRGGQADTQYF
>15|TRBJ2-1|TRBV10-1
CASSESQISLGEQFF
>15|TRBJ2-5|TRBV30
CARSVGAGGQETQYF
>15|TRBJ2-3|TRBV20-1
CSAPTLAESTDTQYF
>14|TRBJ2-3|TRBV7-3
CASSNTDREDTQYF
>14|TRBJ1-3|TRBV13
CASSGGTGKRGIYF
>15|TRBJ2-1|TRBV29-1
CSVEDRPGRDNEQFF
>12|TRBJ2-1|TRBV30
CAWSLTDNEQFF
>16|TRBJ2-1|TRBV11-2
CASSFSSGSPYNEQFF
>17|TRBJ1-6|TRBV7-2
CASSLRQSASYNSPLHF
>14|TRBJ1-1|TRBV11-2
CASSLYRGSTEAFF
>18|TRBJ1-6|TRBV5-5
CASSHRPPASSHNSPLHF
>13|TRBJ1-1|TRBV28
CASSLRGNTEAFF
>11|TRBJ1-2|TRBV20-1
CTEQADYGYTF
>15|TRBJ2-7|TRBV19
CASSMIGQGAYEQYF
>14|TRBJ2-1|TRBV7-9
CASSASALLGEQFF
>15|TRBJ2-3|TRBV7-9
CASSLVGQGQDTQYF
>13|TRBJ1-5|TRBV6-6
CASRTFGSQPQHF
>16|TRBJ2-5|TRBV12-3/TRBV12-4
CASSFDRDRPQETQYF
>14|TRBJ2-3|TRBV7-9
CASSSLFSTDTQYF
>16|TRBJ1-4|TRBV28
CASSKLIQAPNEKLFF
>15|TRBJ1-1|TRBV12-3/TRBV12-4
CASSLSTGAYTEAFF
>15|TRBJ2-5|TRBV7-9
CASSLEGGGQETQYF
>14|TRBJ2-3|TRBV20-1
CSAGTGISTDTQYF
>11|TRBJ1-1|TRBV29-1
CSVGGYTKAFF
>16|TRBJ1-3|TRBV4-3
CASSQDDGVSGNTIYF
>14|TRBJ1-5|TRBV19
CASSPQGPAGPQHF
>17|TRBJ2-3|TRBV2
CASSVLTAEQPTDTQYF
>15|TRBJ1-2|TRBV19
CASSIFSGTGDGYTF
>16|TRBJ2-7|TRBV5-8
CASSLPSGTGYYEQYF
>14|TRBJ2-1|TRBV29-1
CSVDGTAAYNEQFF
>16|TRBJ2-6|TRBV10-3
CAISDLGASGANVLTF